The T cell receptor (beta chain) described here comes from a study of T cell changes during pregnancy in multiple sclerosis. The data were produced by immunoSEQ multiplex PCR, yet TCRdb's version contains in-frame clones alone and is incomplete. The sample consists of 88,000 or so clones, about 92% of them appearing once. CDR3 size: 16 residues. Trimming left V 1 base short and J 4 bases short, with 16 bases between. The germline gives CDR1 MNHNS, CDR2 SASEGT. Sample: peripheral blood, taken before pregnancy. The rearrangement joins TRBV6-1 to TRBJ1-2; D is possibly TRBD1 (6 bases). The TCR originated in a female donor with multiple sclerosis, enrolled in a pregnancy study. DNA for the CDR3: TGTGCCAGCAGTGAAGGGGGGACACGACTATCCTATGGCTACACCTTC. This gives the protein CASSEGGTRLSYGYTF.